The source of this TCR beta chain is a study of shared clonotypes between healthy human individuals. V was cut by 6 bases and J by 1 base, with 13 bases left in between. CDR1 and CDR2 from the germline V gene are SGHNT and YYREEE (reference sequence). CDR3 length: 14 residues. At the deep level, the assay was run. It was across several immunoSEQ plates that each subset's genomic DNA was evenly split. Among the unsorted PBMC samples, replicate PCRs used around 300 ng DNA, 25,000 to 30,000 T cell genomes. The protocol was immunoSEQ multiplex PCR, while the TCRdb copy is restricted to in-frame clones and leaves out a portion. The data show about 510,000 clones, over 75% seen once.

The V and J genes are TRBV5-4 and TRBJ1-1; a possible D gene is TRBD1 (6 bases). The TCR comes from a woman aged 40 to 50 in good health. Some clones in this sample may be carry-over from other donors' samples. Material: PBMCs. The CDR3 sequence: CASTWRGGNTEAFF. In DNA, the CDR3 is TGTGCCAGCACCTGGAGGGGGGGGAACACTGAAGCTTTCTTT.